This T cell receptor beta chain derives from a study of shared T cell receptors in the human thymus. V was pared by 5 bases and J by 10 bases, with 11 bases of the junction left unmatched. The CDR3 length is 15 residues. Looked up from germline, CDR1 is SGHNT and CDR2 is YENEEA. The method was immunoSEQ multiplex PCR; TCRdb's version includes in-frame clones alone and lacks a portion of them. The repertoire holds roughly 550,000 clones, with 75% to 85% as singletons. This clone was seen only a few times. These data also formed part of another study, on human thymus T cells. From that paper: Resected material from corrective heart surgery provided the thymus tissue analysed. Repertoires sampled from thymus and blood appeared biased in V and J gene usage.

The TCR sequence derives from a boy younger than two with a congenital heart defect. V usage is TRBV11-3 and J usage is TRBJ2-1; 10 nucleotides line up with TRBD2. The sequencing input was thymocytes. The CDR3 coding sequence is TGTGCCAGCAGCATGGGACTAGCGATACTAGGGGAGCAGTTCTTC. Protein product: CASSMGLAILGEQFF.